The present T cell receptor (beta chain) was sequenced within a study of yellow fever vaccine responses in identical twins. TCRdb redid the calling of the RT-PCR reads with MiXCR, one entry per CDR3 protein. Of approximately 9,500 distinct CDR3 sequences listed, approximately 87% are singletons. The germline CDR1 and CDR2 sequences are SQVTM and ANQGSEA. The V and J ends lost 3 bases and 10 bases respectively, with 6 bases between them. The CDR3 covers 9 residues. This receptor was obtained from a woman aged 18 to 35 who received the yellow fever vaccine. The chain couples TRBV29-1 to TRBJ1-2; D is undetermined. Here the sequenced sample was T cells from blood (PBMCs), unsorted or a sorted subset (not recorded which), taken before or after yellow fever vaccination (not recorded which). The chain's CDR3 is CSVDVHYTF. In DNA, the CDR3 is TGCAGCGTTGATGTACACTACACCTTC.